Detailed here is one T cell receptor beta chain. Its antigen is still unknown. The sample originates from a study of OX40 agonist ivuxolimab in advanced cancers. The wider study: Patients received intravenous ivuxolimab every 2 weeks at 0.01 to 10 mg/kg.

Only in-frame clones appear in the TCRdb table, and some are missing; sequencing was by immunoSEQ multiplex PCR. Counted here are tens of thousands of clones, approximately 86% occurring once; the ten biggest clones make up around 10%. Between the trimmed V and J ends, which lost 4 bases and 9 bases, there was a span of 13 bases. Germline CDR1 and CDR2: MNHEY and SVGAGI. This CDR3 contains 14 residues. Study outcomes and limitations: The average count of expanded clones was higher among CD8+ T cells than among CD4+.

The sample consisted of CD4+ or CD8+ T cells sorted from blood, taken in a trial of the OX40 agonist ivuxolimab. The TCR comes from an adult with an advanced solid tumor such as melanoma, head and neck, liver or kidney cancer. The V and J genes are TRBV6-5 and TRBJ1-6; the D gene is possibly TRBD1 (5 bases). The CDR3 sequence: CASSSGWETSPLHF. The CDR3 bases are TGTGCCAGCAGTTCAGGGTGGGAGACTTCACCCCTCCACTTT.